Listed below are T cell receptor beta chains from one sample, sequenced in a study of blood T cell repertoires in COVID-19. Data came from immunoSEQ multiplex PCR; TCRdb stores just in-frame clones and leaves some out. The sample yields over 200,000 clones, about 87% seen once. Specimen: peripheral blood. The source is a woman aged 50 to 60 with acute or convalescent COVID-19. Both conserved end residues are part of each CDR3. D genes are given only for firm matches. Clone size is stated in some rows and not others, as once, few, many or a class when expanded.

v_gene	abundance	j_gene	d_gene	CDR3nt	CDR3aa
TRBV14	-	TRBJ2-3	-	TGTGCCAGCAGCCACCGCTGGGCAGGGACAGATACGCAGTATTTT	CASSHRWAGTDTQYF
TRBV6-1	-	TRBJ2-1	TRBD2	TGTGCCAGCAGTGAAGTGGGGCGTAGTAGCGGGAGGTCCTACAATGAGCAGTTCTTC	CASSEVGRSSGRSYNEQFF
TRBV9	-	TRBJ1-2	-	TGTGCCAGCAGCTCAGAGGGATCAAATTTTGCCCAACCTGGCTACACCTTC	CASSSEGSNFAQPGYTF
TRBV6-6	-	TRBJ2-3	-	TGTGCCAGCAGTTACCCGAGAGGCACAGATACGCAGTATTTT	CASSYPRGTDTQYF
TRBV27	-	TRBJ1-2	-	TGTGCCAGCAGTTCGGGGGGGGATGGCTACACCTTC	CASSSGGDGYTF
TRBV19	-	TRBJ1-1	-	TGTGCCAGTAGCACCCCTCCAGCGACCGGCTCCATAGAAGCTTTCTTT	CASSTPPATGSIEAFF
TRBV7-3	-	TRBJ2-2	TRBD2	TGTGCCAGCAGCTTGGCTAGCGGCACCGGGGAGCTGTTTTTT	CASSLASGTGELFF
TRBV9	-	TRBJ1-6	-	TGTGCCAGCAGCGAGAAAACAGGTTTCTGGTCACCCCTCCACTTT	CASSEKTGFWSPLHF
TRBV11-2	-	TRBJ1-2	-	TGTGCCAGCAGCTTAGGGGCCCGGGGCTATGGCTACACCTTC	CASSLGARGYGYTF
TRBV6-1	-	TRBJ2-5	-	TGTGCCAGCAGTGAGGGTCGTTGGCGGGATGGGTCGCGGACCCAGTACTTC	CASSEGRWRDGSRTQYF
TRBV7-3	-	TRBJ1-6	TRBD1	TGTGCCAGCAGCACACAGGGGGCTCCCCTCCACTTT	CASSTQGAPLHF
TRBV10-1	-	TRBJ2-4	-	TGCGCCAGCAGCCTTAGGGGAAGGCCCAAAAACATTCAGTACTTC	CASSLRGRPKNIQYF
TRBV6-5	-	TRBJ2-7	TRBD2	TGTGCCAGCAGCTCCGGACTAGCGGGAGGGGTAAAGTACTTC	CASSSGLAGGVKYF
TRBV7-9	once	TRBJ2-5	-	TGTGCCAGCAGCTTTTCCGGGAGTGAGGAGACCCAGTACTTC	CASSFSGSEETQYF
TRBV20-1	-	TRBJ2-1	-	TGCAGTGCTAGTAGAACGGGATGGGGCTCCTACAATGAGCAGTTCTTC	CSASRTGWGSYNEQFF
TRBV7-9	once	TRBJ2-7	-	TGTGCCAGCAGCCCAAATACACCTTACGAGCAGTACTTC	CASSPNTPYEQYF
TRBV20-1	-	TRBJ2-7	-	TGCAGTGCTAGTCGCGGGACTTCAGAGGGCGAGCAGTACTTC	CSASRGTSEGEQYF
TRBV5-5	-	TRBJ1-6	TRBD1	TGTGCCAGCAGCTTGGGGACAGGACCCCGCAGCTCCTATAATTCACCCCTCCACTTT	CASSLGTGPRSSYNSPLHF
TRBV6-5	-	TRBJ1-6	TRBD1	TGTGCCAGCAACAGGGGCTATAATTCACCCCTCCACTTT	CASNRGYNSPLHF
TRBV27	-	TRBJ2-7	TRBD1	TGTGCCAGCAGTTTAGGCAGGGGGCTCGAGCAGTACTTC	CASSLGRGLEQYF
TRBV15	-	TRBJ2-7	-	TGTGCCACCAGCAGGGGACTACAGGGAGAGGGGCTTAGTTCGGGCTACGAGCAGTACTTC	CATSRGLQGEGLSSGYEQYF
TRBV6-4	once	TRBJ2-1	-	TGTGCCAGCAGTGAAACTCATGGCTCCTACAATGAGCAGTTCTTC	CASSETHGSYNEQFF
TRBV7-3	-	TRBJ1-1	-	TGTGCCAGCAGCTTAAAACAGGGATCCTCTGAAGCTTTCTTT	CASSLKQGSSEAFF
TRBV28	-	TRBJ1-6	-	TGTGCCAGCAGTTCGAATTCACCCCTCCACTTT	CASSSNSPLHF
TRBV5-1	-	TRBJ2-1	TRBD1	TGCGCCAGCAGCCTCTCCGGGACAGGGTACAATGAGCAGTTCTTC	CASSLSGTGYNEQFF
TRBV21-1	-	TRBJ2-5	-	TGTGCCAGCAGCAAGGACAGGGTGCGGGAGACCCAGTACTTC	CASSKDRVRETQYF
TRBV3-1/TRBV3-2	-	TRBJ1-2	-	TGTGCCAGCAGCCAAGCAGGGGAAGATGGCTACACCTTC	CASSQAGEDGYTF
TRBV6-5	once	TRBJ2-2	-	TGTGCCAGCAGTTACGGGGCTTTCACCGGGGAGCTGTTTTTT	CASSYGAFTGELFF
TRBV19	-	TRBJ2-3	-	TGTGCCAGTAGTATCGTGGAGGGACGCACAGATACGCAGTATTTT	CASSIVEGRTDTQYF
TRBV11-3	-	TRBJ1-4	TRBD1	TGTGCCAGCAGCTCTGGACAGGGGAGTAATGAAAAACTGTTTTTT	CASSSGQGSNEKLFF
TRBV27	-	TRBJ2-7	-	TGTGCCAGCAGTTCTAGCGTAACCTACGAGCAGTACTTC	CASSSSVTYEQYF
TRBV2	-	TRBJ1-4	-	TGTGCCAGCAGTGAGATGGAGTCTAATGAAAAACTGTTTTTT	CASSEMESNEKLFF
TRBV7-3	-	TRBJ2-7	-	TGTGCCAGCAGCTTGGCAGACTCCTACGAGCAGTACTTC	CASSLADSYEQYF
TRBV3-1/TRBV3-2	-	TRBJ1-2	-	TGTGCCAGCAGCCAAGGACTTGGGGCCGGCTACACCTTC	CASSQGLGAGYTF
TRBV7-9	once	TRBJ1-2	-	TGTGCCAGCCATTTGGCAGGATATATTTATGGCTACACCTTC	CASHLAGYIYGYTF
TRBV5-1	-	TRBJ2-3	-	TGCGCCAGCAATACTCAGGGCACAGATACGCAGTATTTT	CASNTQGTDTQYF
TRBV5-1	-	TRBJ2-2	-	TGCGCCAGCGCCCCAGGCAGGGGTATTGCGACCGGGGAGCTGTTTTTT	CASAPGRGIATGELFF
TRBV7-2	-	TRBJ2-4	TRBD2	TGTGCCAGCAGCCCCTGGACGCGTAGCGGGTTGAGCAAAAACATTCAGTACTTC	CASSPWTRSGLSKNIQYF
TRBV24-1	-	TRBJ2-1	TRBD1	TGTGCCACCAGTGACTCCCGACAGGGTTCCTACAATGAGCAGTTCTTC	CATSDSRQGSYNEQFF
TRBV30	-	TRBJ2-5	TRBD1	TGTGCCTGGAGCACCGGGACAGGGAGAGAGACCCAGTACTTC	CAWSTGTGRETQYF
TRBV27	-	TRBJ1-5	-	TGTGCCAGCAGACAGTTAAATCAGCCCCAGCATTTT	CASRQLNQPQHF
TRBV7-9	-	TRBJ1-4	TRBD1	TGTGCCAGCAGCTTCGGGACAGGGAATGAAAAACTGTTTTTT	CASSFGTGNEKLFF
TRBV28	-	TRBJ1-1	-	TGTGCCAGCCTTTCGCTGAGTGAAGCTTTCTTT	CASLSLSEAFF
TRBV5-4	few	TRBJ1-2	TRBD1	TGTGCCAGCAGCACACCAGGGACAGGGAGCGGCTACACCTTC	CASSTPGTGSGYTF
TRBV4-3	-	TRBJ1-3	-	TGCGCCAGCAGCCAAGATCCTCCGGGGAGCTCTGGAAACACCATATATTTT	CASSQDPPGSSGNTIYF
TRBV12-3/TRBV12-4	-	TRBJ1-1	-	TGTGCCAGCAGTTTTGGACAGAAAGCTTTCTTT	CASSFGQKAFF
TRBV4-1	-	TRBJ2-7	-	TGCGCCAGCAGCCCTGGGGGGACGGGCTCCTACGAGCAGTACTTC	CASSPGGTGSYEQYF
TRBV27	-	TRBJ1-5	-	TGTGCCAGCAGTCCCTATCCAGGGTACAATCAGCCCCAGCATTTT	CASSPYPGYNQPQHF
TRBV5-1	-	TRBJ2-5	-	TGCGCCAGCTGTGAGGGAAGATCCCAAGAGACCCAGTACTTC	CASCEGRSQETQYF
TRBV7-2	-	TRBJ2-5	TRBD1	TGTGCCAGCAGCTCAGGGGGCAGCGACCAAGAGACCCAGTACTTC	CASSSGGSDQETQYF
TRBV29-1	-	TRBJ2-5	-	TGCAGCGTCGGAAGACTAGTGCAAGAGACCCAGTACTTC	CSVGRLVQETQYF
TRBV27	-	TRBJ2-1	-	TGTGCCAGCAGTTTAAGAGGGTCCTACAATGAGCAGTTCTTC	CASSLRGSYNEQFF
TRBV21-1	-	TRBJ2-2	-	TGTGCCGAACCCCAGGGGCGTCACACCGGGGAGCTGTTTTTT	CAEPQGRHTGELFF
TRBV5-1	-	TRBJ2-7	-	TGCGCCAGCAGCTTGGAGGGGACACCCTACGAGCAGTACTTC	CASSLEGTPYEQYF
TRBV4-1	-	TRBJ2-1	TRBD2	TGCGCCAGCAGCCAAACCGGGACTAGCTTAGATGAGCAGTTCTTC	CASSQTGTSLDEQFF
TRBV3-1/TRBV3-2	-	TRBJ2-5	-	TGTGCCAGCAGCCAAGTTCCGTTAAGCGTGGTAGAGACCCAGTACTTC	CASSQVPLSVVETQYF
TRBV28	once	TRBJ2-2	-	TGTGCCAGCAGTCCCCCGAGGGCTAGCACCGGGGAGCTGTTTTTT	CASSPPRASTGELFF
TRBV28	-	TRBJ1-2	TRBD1	TGTGCCAGCAGTTTAGGGACAGAGCATGGCTACACCTTC	CASSLGTEHGYTF
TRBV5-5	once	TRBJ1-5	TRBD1	TGTGCCAGCAGCTTGCAACCGGGACAGGGCAATCAGCCCCAGCATTTT	CASSLQPGQGNQPQHF
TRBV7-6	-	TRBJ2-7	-	TGTGCCAGCAGCCCCCGGACAGTTTACGAGCAGTACTTC	CASSPRTVYEQYF